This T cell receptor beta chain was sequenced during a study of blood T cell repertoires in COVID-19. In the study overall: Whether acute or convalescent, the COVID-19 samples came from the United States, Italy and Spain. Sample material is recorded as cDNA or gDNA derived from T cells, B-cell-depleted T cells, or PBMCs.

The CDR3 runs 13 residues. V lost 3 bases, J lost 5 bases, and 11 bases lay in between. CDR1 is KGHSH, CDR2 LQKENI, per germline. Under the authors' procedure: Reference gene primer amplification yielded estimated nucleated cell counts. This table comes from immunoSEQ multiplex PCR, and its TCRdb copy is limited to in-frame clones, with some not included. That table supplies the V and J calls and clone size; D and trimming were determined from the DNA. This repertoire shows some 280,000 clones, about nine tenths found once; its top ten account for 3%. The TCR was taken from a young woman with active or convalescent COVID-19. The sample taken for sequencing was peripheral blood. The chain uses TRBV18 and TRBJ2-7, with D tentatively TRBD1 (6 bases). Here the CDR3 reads CASSPSQGDEQYF. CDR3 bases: TGTGCCAGCTCACCCTCACAGGGAGACGAGCAGTACTTC.